The present entry profiles one T cell receptor (beta chain) with its context. The data belong to a study of blood T cell repertoires in COVID-19. The participants were between about 18 and 89 years old and came from roughly 24 US areas. Participant-given clinical history determined each cohort assignment. How the authors handled the data: Reference gene primer amplification yielded estimated nucleated cell counts. Data came from immunoSEQ multiplex PCR; TCRdb stores just in-frame clones and leaves some out. V and J calls and clone size come straight from that table; D and trimming were deduced from the DNA. The sample lists under 450,000 clones, about 88% occurring once. Trimming removed 6 bases at V and 4 bases at J, with 7 bases between. This CDR3 has 12 amino acids. Germline V gene sequence: CDR1 MDHEN, CDR2 SYDVKM.

Material for sequencing was PBMCs or T cells enriched from blood (not recorded which). The chain is built from TRBV28 and TRBJ1-3; D unclear. This receptor was taken from a woman aged 30 to 39 who had recovered from COVID-19. The CDR3 spells CASSSGGNTIYF. The DNA of the CDR3 is TGTGCCAGCAGCAGCGGGGGAAACACCATATATTTT.